Below, 23 T cell receptor beta chains from the same sample are listed, as sequenced in a study of CD8+ T cells in alopecia areata. After isolation, RNA underwent reverse transcription to generate cDNA as the sequencing template. Sequenced by immunoSEQ multiplex PCR; TCRdb stores in-frame clones only, minus some. The sample lists around 65,000 clones; about half were seen once. The specimen comprised CD8+ T cells sorted from blood, sampled at week 0. These receptors came from a human donor with alopecia areata.

This rearrangement joins TRBV30 to TRBJ2-7, with D unclear. Germline CDR1 and CDR2: GTSNPN and SVGIG (reference sequence). The length of the CDR3 is 11 residues. Trimming pared 7 bases from V and 7 bases from J, leaving 14 bases between. This CDR3 is CASTNMTEQYF. CDR3 nucleotide sequence: TGTGCCTCTACCAACATGACGGAGCAGTACTTC. The full variable domain, in which reference TRBV30 and TRBJ2-7 provide the parts outside the CDR3, is SQTIHQWPATLVQPVGSPLSLECTVEGTSNPNLYWYRQAAGRGLQLLFYSVGIGQISSEVPQNLSASRPQDRQFILSSKKLLLSDSGFYLCASTNMTEQYFGPGTRLTVT.

The sample holds a few counts of this clone. V usage is TRBV7-9 and J usage is TRBJ1-2; D is uncertain. CDR1 is SEHNR and CDR2 is FQNEAQ in the germline V gene (reference sequence). The CDR3 consists of 14 residues. Trimming left V 2 bases short and J 1 base short, with 8 bases between. The CDR3 region has the DNA TGTGCCAGCAGCTTAATCCGGGATAACTATGGCTACACCTTC. The encoded protein is CASSLIRDNYGYTF.

In this sample, this clone turned up a few times. The V gene is TRBV10-3, the J gene TRBJ2-7; D may match TRBD1 or TRBD2 (6 bases each). V was shortened by 8 bases and J by 0 bases, with 14 bases between the two germline ends. Germline lookup yields CDR1 ENHRY and CDR2 SYGVKD. This CDR3 comprises 14 residues. In nucleotides, the CDR3 is TGTGCCATCGCGGAGGGGGGTAGCTCCTACGAGCAGTACTTC. Encoded protein: CAIAEGGSSYEQYF.

The rearrangement links TRBV6-5 to TRBJ1-5; D ambiguous. V lost 2 bases, J lost 7 bases, and 12 bases lay in between. CDR1 is MNHEY and CDR2 is SVGAGI in the germline V gene. This CDR3 has 14 residues. This CDR3 reads CASSYAGPGQPQHF. The DNA for the CDR3 is TGTGCCAGCAGTTACGCAGGTCCGGGGCAGCCCCAGCATTTT.

This chain links TRBV27 with TRBJ1-5; D perhaps matches TRBD1 (5 bases). Germline lookup yields CDR1 MNHEY and CDR2 SMNVEV (reference sequence). The CDR3 consists of 13 residues. With 4 bases removed from V and 1 base from J, the gap between germline ends came to 5 bases. CDR3 bases: TGTGCCAGCAGTTGGGGCAGCAATCAGCCCCAGCATTTT. The encoded protein is CASSWGSNQPQHF.

The J gene is TRBJ2-7, the V gene TRBV7-2; D possibly uses TRBD1 or TRBD2 (5 bases each). V lost 4 bases and J 2 bases, leaving 12 bases between the germline ends. The CDR3 contains 14 residues. The germline gives CDR1 SGHTA, CDR2 FQGNSA. CDR3 coding DNA: TGTGCCAGCAGCTCGACTCTGGGGGCCTACGAGCAGTACTTC. Its translation: CASSSTLGAYEQYF.

This clone was seen a few times. The CDR3 coding sequence is TGTGCCAGTACCCAGGGACGGATTGCTGAAGCTTTCTTT. Encoded protein: CASTQGRIAEAFF. The chain employs TRBV19 and TRBJ1-1; D may be TRBD1 (5 bases). The CDR3 is made up of 13 amino acids. V dropped 7 bases and J dropped 6 bases, with 15 bases sitting between them. CDR1 LNHDA and CDR2 SQIVND come from the germline V gene (reference sequence).

The genes are TRBV5-1 and TRBJ2-7; 13 bases are a match to TRBD2. The germline V gene encodes CDR1 SGHRS and CDR2 YFSETQ. V lost 3 bases and J lost 7; bases outside the gene matches: 4. The CDR3 is 14 residues long. CDR3 in amino acids: CASSWTSGGVEQYF. The DNA of the CDR3 is TGCGCCAGCAGCTGGACTAGCGGGGGCGTGGAGCAGTACTTC.

The chain joins TRBV29-1 to TRBJ2-2, with TRBD2 matching over 10 bases. V shed 2 bases, J shed 4 bases, and the junction held 10 bases outside the gene matches. The CDR3 loop spans 17 amino acids. Germline values: CDR1 SQVTM, CDR2 ANQGSEA. The CDR3 nucleotides read TGCAGCGTTGAAATTGCGGTAGCGGGAGGCCCCACCGGGGAGCTGTTTTTT. As protein: CSVEIAVAGGPTGELFF.

The V gene is TRBV19, the J gene TRBJ1-5; weak D call: TRBD1 (6 bases). The CDR3 runs 14 residues. Germline values: CDR1 LNHDA, CDR2 SQIVND (reference sequence). Trimming took 6 bases from V and 2 from J, leaving 11 bases between them. The CDR3, as DNA: TGTGCCAGTAGACAAGAGGGGGGCAATCAGCCCCAGCATTTT. Protein product: CASRQEGGNQPQHF.

This clone was counted many times. The chain couples TRBV27 to TRBJ2-1; a weak D match, TRBD1 (6 bases). V lost 6 bases and J lost 4, with 19 bases in between. The CDR3 is 16 residues long. Germline V gene sequence: CDR1 MNHEY, CDR2 SMNVEV (reference sequence). In nucleotides, the CDR3 is TGTGCCAGCAGCTTTACAGGGTTTTCGGGTTACAATGAGCAGTTCTTC. Its translation: CASSFTGFSGYNEQFF.

This clone was observed a handful of times. The chain combines TRBV29-1 with TRBJ2-2; D possibly corresponds to TRBD1 (5 bases). The germline V gene encodes CDR1 SQVTM and CDR2 ANQGSEA. Trimming took off 6 bases at V and 5 bases at J, with 10 bases between the two ends. This CDR3 is 12 amino acids long. The DNA of the CDR3 is TGCAGCGTGCCCCAGGGAACCGGGGAGCTGTTTTTT. Its translation is CSVPQGTGELFF.

The CDR3 DNA is TGTGCCTGGAGCCAAGGGGCCGGGGCCACCGGGGAGCTGTTTTTT. It specifies CAWSQGAGATGELFF. The chain combines TRBV30 with TRBJ2-2, with D perhaps being TRBD1 or TRBD2 (5 bases each). CDR1 and CDR2 from the germline V gene are GTSNPN and SVGIG (reference sequence). Deletions cut 3 bases from V and 4 bases from J, with 15 bases between. The CDR3 is 15 amino acids. Filled out from reference TRBV30 and TRBJ2-2, the complete variable domain reads SQTIHQWPATLVQPVGSPLSLECTVEGTSNPNLYWYRQAAGRGLQLLFYSVGIGQISSEVPQNLSASRPQDRQFILSSKKLLLSDSGFYLCAWSQGAGATGELFFGEGSRLTVL.

The CDR3, as DNA: TGTGCCAGTAGTATCTCCCTTGGGTACAATGAGCAGTTCTTC. Residues: CASSISLGYNEQFF. V gene TRBV19 combines with J gene TRBJ2-1; unclear D gene. Germline values: CDR1 LNHDA, CDR2 SQIVND (reference sequence). V lost 3 bases and J lost 4, with 10 bases in between. CDR3 size: 14 residues.

This sequence joins TRBV9 and TRBJ2-1; 9 bases are shared with TRBD2. Looked up from germline, CDR1 is SGDLS and CDR2 is YYNGEE. This CDR3 has 14 amino acids. The J segment lost 5 bases and the V segment lost 4 bases, leaving 4 bases of the junction unmatched. The CDR3 is CASSPSGEDNEQFF. DNA for the CDR3: TGTGCCAGCAGCCCTAGCGGGGAAGACAATGAGCAGTTCTTC.

The chain employs TRBV28 and TRBJ2-5; 10 bases match TRBD2. The length of the CDR3 is 16 residues. The junction had 3 bases not matched to a gene; V was cut back by 2 bases and J by 0 bases. Germline lookup yields CDR1 MDHEN and CDR2 SYDVKM. CDR3 sequence: CASSLGLAEYQETQYF. CDR3 coding DNA: TGTGCCAGCAGTTTAGGACTAGCGGAGTACCAAGAGACCCAGTACTTC.

This clone has more than one count but fewer than ten. The chain recombines TRBV2 with TRBJ2-7, with 7 bases matching TRBD1. V was pared by 7 bases and J by 4 bases, with 10 bases of the junction left unmatched. CDR1 and CDR2 (germline): SNHLY, FYNNEI. This CDR3 has 14 residues. In DNA, the CDR3 is TGTGCCAGCATCGAAGATCTGGGACAGTACGAGCAGTACTTC. Protein: CASIEDLGQYEQYF.

The V call is TRBV27, the J call TRBJ1-5; D gene uncertain. Germline CDR1 reads MNHEY; CDR2 reads SMNVEV (reference sequence). CDR3 length: 13 residues. The V gene lost 4 bases and the J gene lost 7 bases, with 11 bases spanning the gap. CDR3 sequence reads: CASSSLPGQPQHF. In nucleotides, the CDR3 is TGTGCCAGCAGTTCTCTCCCTGGGCAGCCCCAGCATTTT.

In its sample, this clone was seen a few times. The chain carries TRBV7-9 and TRBJ2-1, with D perhaps matching TRBD1 or TRBD2 (5 bases each). V lost 0 bases, J lost 2 bases, and 20 bases lay in between. This CDR3 has 19 amino acids. Germline lookup yields CDR1 SEHNR and CDR2 FQNEAQ (reference sequence). The CDR3 nucleotides are TGTGCCAGCAGCTTAGCGGCACCTGGAGTGGGGCGGGCCTACAATGAGCAGTTCTTC. Its protein product is CASSLAAPGVGRAYNEQFF.

The chain has TRBV6-1 and TRBJ2-1; D may be TRBD1 (6 bases). This CDR3 contains 15 residues. Germline lookup yields CDR1 MNHNS and CDR2 SASEGT. The ends were cut back, 8 bases at V and 6 bases at J, with 20 bases in the middle. The CDR3 region is CASPRRSGDSNEQFF. In nucleotides, the CDR3 is TGTGCCAGCCCCCGAAGGTCAGGGGATAGCAATGAGCAGTTCTTC.

V is TRBV7-9 and J is TRBJ2-5; 9 bases agree with TRBD2. V lost 3 bases to trimming and J lost 8 bases; unmatched junction nucleotides: 7. This CDR3 is built from 14 residues. Germline assignment: CDR1 SEHNR and CDR2 FQNEAQ (reference sequence). The CDR3: CASSFLERGVTQYF. The CDR3 coding sequence is TGTGCCAGCAGCTTCCTTGAGCGGGGGGTTACCCAGTACTTC.

The chain couples TRBV5-1 to TRBJ2-5; D gene uncertain. V lost 4 bases, J lost 4 bases, and 11 bases lay in between. This CDR3 has 13 residues. Per the germline V gene, CDR1 is SGHRS and CDR2 is YFSETQ. CDR3 loop: CASSPTPGETQYF. The CDR3 coding sequence is TGCGCCAGCAGCCCCACACCGGGAGAGACCCAGTACTTC. Variable domain in full (rest from reference TRBV5-1 and TRBJ2-5): KAGVTQTPRYLIKTRGQQVTLSCSPISGHRSVSWYQQTPGQGLQFLFEYFSETQRNKGNFPGRFSGRQFSNSRSEMNVSTLELGDSALYLCASSPTPGETQYFGPGTRLLVL.

The chain uses TRBV30 and TRBJ1-1; D remains unclear. Germline CDR1 is GTSNPN and CDR2 is SVGIG (reference sequence). Trimming left V 2 bases short and J 5 bases short, with 15 bases between. CDR3 length: 14 amino acids. The CDR3 region is CAWSSDAWQTEAFF. DNA of the CDR3: TGTGCCTGGAGTTCGGACGCCTGGCAAACTGAAGCTTTCTTT.